These 27 T cell receptor beta chains share one sample of origin, sequenced in a study of T cell repertoires in cytomegalovirus infection. TCRdb re-called the reads through MiXCR, storing one row per CDR3 protein. The table lists hundreds of thousands of distinct CDR3 sequences, roughly a third of them singletons. What these receptors recognize is not known. This specimen consisted of cultured PBMCs, obtained from culture after CMV antigen stimulation. The receptors were sampled from a human donor in good health (CMV status not recorded). Some clones in this sample may be carry-over from other donors' samples.

This clonotype has only a few counts. The rearrangement joins TRBV7-8 to TRBJ2-1; 9 positions match TRBD2. The ends lost 8 bases at V and 6 bases at J; junction bases unmatched: 14. Germline V CDR1 and CDR2: SGHVS, FQNEAQ. The CDR3 length is 16 residues. CDR3 sequence reads: CASLREGLAHPNEQFF. CDR3 nucleotides: TGTGCCAGCTTAAGGGAGGGACTAGCACACCCCAATGAGCAGTTCTTC.

The chain has TRBV7-9 and TRBJ1-1; D gene uncertain. V lost 5 bases and J 3 bases, leaving 16 bases between the germline ends. This CDR3 has 15 residues. Looked up from germline, CDR1 is SEHNR and CDR2 is FQNEAQ (reference sequence). In nucleotides, the CDR3 is TGTGCCAGCAGCCTCCGGTCAGTAGTCGACACTGAAGCTTTCTTT. The encoded protein is CASSLRSVVDTEAFF.

The chain carries TRBV5-5 and TRBJ2-1; D gene unclear. There are 13 residues in the CDR3. The germline V gene has CDR1 SGHKS and CDR2 YYEKEE (reference sequence). Trimming cost V 2 bases and J 8 bases, with 11 bases left between them. In nucleotides, the CDR3 is TGTGCCAGCAGCTTTTTGGTTGGAGATGAGCAGTTCTTC. Encoded protein: CASSFLVGDEQFF.

This sequence joins TRBV7-2 and TRBJ1-4; TRBD1 matches at 8 bases. Germline assignment: CDR1 SGHTA and CDR2 FQGNSA. The CDR3 spans 16 residues. J lost 8 bases, V lost 1 base, and 9 bases had no gene match. As DNA, the CDR3 is TGTGCCAGCAGCTTAGGGCCGACCGGGACAGGAGAAAAACTGTTTTTT. Residues: CASSLGPTGTGEKLFF.

This clonotype was observed a few times. J is TRBJ2-2 and V is TRBV7-9; 10 positions agree with TRBD2. The CDR3 consists of 14 residues. Germline CDR1 is SEHNR and CDR2 is FQNEAQ (reference sequence). J gave up 4 bases and V 9 bases, and 5 bases lay outside the gene matches. Written as DNA, the CDR3 is TGTGCCAGTAGGACTAGCGGCATCACCGGGGAGCTGTTTTTT. It translates to CASRTSGITGELFF.

This clonotype was picked up a small number of times. The chain has TRBV10-3 and TRBJ2-1; 8 bases line up with TRBD2. The trim removed 10 bases at V and 4 bases at J, leaving 12 bases unmatched. The CDR3 consists of 15 residues. Germline CDR1 is ENHRY and CDR2 is SYGVKD. CDR3 loop: CATVALAGPYNEQFF. The CDR3 DNA is TGTGCCACAGTTGCCTTAGCGGGACCGTACAATGAGCAGTTCTTC.

This clonotype appeared a few times. The chain combines TRBV20-1 with TRBJ2-1; 7 nucleotides agree with TRBD2. Germline V gene sequence: CDR1 DFQATT, CDR2 SNEGSKA (reference sequence). V gave up 6 bases and J gave up 6 bases; unmatched junction bases: 5. The CDR3 contains 12 residues. CDR3 nucleotide sequence: TGCAGTGCCTGGTGGGGGGGCAATGAGCAGTTCTTC. Translating it yields CSAWWGGNEQFF.

This clonotype was seen a few times. The rearrangement uses TRBV6-2 or TRBV6-3 and TRBJ2-7, with D tentatively TRBD1 (6 bases). Trimming stripped 4 bases from V and 4 bases from J, with 20 bases between. The CDR3 has 16 residues. From germline, CDR1 is MNHEY and CDR2 SVGEGT. The CDR3 nucleotides read TGTGCCAGCAGTTCCCGGCAGGCAGGGGACATATACGAGCAGTACTTC. It translates to CASSSRQAGDIYEQYF.

Worth noting for this clonotype: A much larger clone differs from this one at a single base, so this may be a read error. V gene TRBV7-2 combines with J gene TRBJ2-2; the match to TRBD2 covers 7 bases. V trimming: 4 bases; J trimming: 3 bases; junction bases outside the gene matches: 5. The CDR3 length is 15 residues. Germline V gene lookup returns CDR1 SGHTA and CDR2 FQGNSA. CDR3 nucleotides: TGTGCCAGCAGCTCCAGCGGGGACGACACCGGGGAGCTGTTTTTT. It encodes CASSSSGDDTGELFF.

The chain links TRBV4-2 to TRBJ2-5; D is perhaps TRBD1 (6 bases). The germline V gene has CDR1 LGHNA and CDR2 YNFKEQ. Trimming removed 7 bases at V and 4 bases at J, with 16 bases between. This CDR3 has 14 amino acids. The CDR3: CASKLDRLAETQYF. The CDR3 region has the DNA TGTGCCAGCAAATTAGACAGGCTTGCAGAGACCCAGTACTTC.

The CDR3 nucleotides are TGTGCCAGCAGTTTTGGGCCTAGCGGGAGAAATGAGCAGTTCTTC. The encoded protein is CASSFGPSGRNEQFF. The rearrangement uses TRBV28 and TRBJ2-1, with 10 nucleotides matching TRBD2. The germline CDR1 and CDR2 sequences are MDHEN and SYDVKM. CDR3 length: 15 residues. V shed 3 bases, J shed 7 bases, and the junction held 6 bases outside the gene matches.

V gene TRBV12-3 or TRBV12-4 combines with J gene TRBJ1-5; D possibly corresponds to TRBD1 (5 bases). The CDR3 length is 15 residues. Trimming stripped 5 bases from V and 5 bases from J, with 16 bases between. The CDR3 DNA sequence: TGTGCCAGCAGTGAGACACCGGGACGATATCAGCCCCAGCATTTT. This translates into CASSETPGRYQPQHF.

This clonotype showed up just once. The chain recombines TRBV12-5 with TRBJ2-5; possibly TRBD2 for D (6 bases). The CDR3 contains 18 residues. Germline CDR1 is LGHNT and CDR2 is FRNRAP. The germline V and J ends were trimmed by 7 bases and 1 base, with 25 bases remaining between them. CDR3 sequence (DNA): TGTGCTAGTGCAACGAGGAGACTAGGCTCAAGGAGCCAAGAGACCCAGTACTTC. It codes for CASATRRLGSRSQETQYF.

This clonotype was seen only a few times. The chain recombines TRBV6-2 or TRBV6-3 with TRBJ2-1; D might be TRBD2 (6 bases). CDR1 is MNHEY, CDR2 SVGEGT, per germline. Trimming took off 8 bases at V and 8 bases at J, with 19 bases between the two ends. The CDR3 has 14 residues. CDR3 loop: CASLRLARPYEQFF. The DNA of the CDR3 is TGTGCCAGCCTTCGGCTAGCGAGACCCTATGAGCAGTTCTTC.

This clonotype was observed a handful of times. V gene TRBV15 combines with J gene TRBJ2-2; the match to TRBD2 covers 10 bases. J gave up 2 bases and V 1 base, and 1 base lay outside the gene matches. Germline V gene sequence: CDR1 LNHNV, CDR2 YYDKDF (reference sequence). The CDR3 runs 16 residues. CDR3 nucleotide sequence: TGTGCCACCAGCAGAGGACTAGCGGGCAACACCGGGGAGCTGTTTTTT. Residues: CATSRGLAGNTGELFF.

This chain links TRBV7-2 with TRBJ2-5; TRBD2 aligns across 10 bases. Trimming took 1 base from V and 7 from J; bases not matched to a gene: 3. Germline V gene lookup returns CDR1 SGHTA and CDR2 FQGNSA. The CDR3 extends over 14 amino acids. The CDR3 protein is CASSLEREGLTQYF. The DNA for the CDR3 is TGTGCCAGCAGCTTAGAGCGGGAGGGCCTGACCCAGTACTTC.

This clonotype was counted between two and nine times. For the CDR3, the DNA is TGTGCCATCAGTGAGCGCGGGGCGGGAGGATACAATGAGCAGTTCTTC. This gives the protein CAISERGAGGYNEQFF. The chain combines TRBV10-3 with TRBJ2-1, with 8 nucleotides matching TRBD2. This CDR3 is built from 16 residues. Germline V gene lookup returns CDR1 ENHRY and CDR2 SYGVKD. V trimming: 2 bases; J trimming: 4 bases; junction bases outside the gene matches: 7.

The genes are TRBV15 and TRBJ1-6; 7 positions agree with TRBD1. Trimming removed 0 bases from V and 6 bases from J; junction bases left unmatched: 5. Per the germline V gene, CDR1 is LNHNV and CDR2 is YYDKDF (reference sequence). The CDR3 is 16 amino acids. CDR3 region: CATSRDPQGFNSPLHF. CDR3 DNA sequence: TGTGCCACCAGCAGAGACCCACAGGGGTTTAATTCACCCCTCCACTTT.

The V call is TRBV19, the J call TRBJ2-1; possibly TRBD2 for D (6 bases). The CDR3 loop spans 15 amino acids. The germline CDR1 and CDR2 sequences are LNHDA and SQIVND (reference sequence). Trimming shortened V by 2 bases and J by 6 bases, and 14 bases separated the two germline ends. The DNA for the CDR3 is TGTGCCAGTAGTATAAGGCGGGGCCAGGTCAATGAGCAGTTCTTC. It translates to CASSIRRGQVNEQFF.

This chain connects TRBV4-1 to TRBJ1-1; no clear D gene. Germline CDR1 reads MGHRA; CDR2 reads YSYEKL. This CDR3 spans 13 amino acids. V shed 1 base and J shed 6 bases, with 9 bases lying between them. CDR3 nucleotides: TGCGCCAGCAGCCAAGTAGGTACGGCTGAAGCTTTCTTT. Protein sequence: CASSQVGTAEAFF.

This clonotype was counted a few times. The CDR3, as DNA: TGTGCCAGCACGGACAGGGGGCGCTTCGGGGCTGGCTACACCTTC. Its protein is CASTDRGRFGAGYTF. V is TRBV27 and J is TRBJ1-2, with TRBD1 matching over 11 bases. The CDR3 has 15 residues. Germline CDR1 is MNHEY and CDR2 is SMNVEV (reference sequence). The J segment lost 7 bases and the V segment lost 7 bases, leaving 11 bases of the junction unmatched.

The genes are TRBV6-5 and TRBJ2-6; 7 bases are a match to TRBD2. Germline CDR1 MNHEY, CDR2 SVGAGI. The CDR3 has 16 residues. V shed 2 bases, J shed 2 bases, and the junction held 3 bases outside the gene matches. CDR3 loop: CASSYGGEAGANVLTF. CDR3 bases: TGTGCCAGCAGTTACGGGGGGGAGGCTGGGGCCAACGTCCTGACTTTC.

The V gene is TRBV6-5, the J gene TRBJ2-1; D is ambiguous. V was cut by 2 bases and J by 11 bases, with 19 bases left in between. The length of the CDR3 is 15 residues. Germline V gene sequence: CDR1 MNHEY, CDR2 SVGAGI. CDR3 amino acids: CASSYRGFAEEKQFF. The CDR3 DNA is TGTGCCAGCAGTTACCGCGGTTTTGCGGAAGAAAAGCAGTTCTTC.

This chain joins TRBV6-1 and TRBJ1-5; D gene uncertain. Germline CDR1 is MNHNS and CDR2 is SASEGT. V shed 1 base and J shed 5 bases, with 15 bases lying between them. The CDR3 has 16 residues. The DNA for the CDR3 is TGTGCCAGCAGTGAAGGAAGGACTTATTCCCATCAGCCCCAGCATTTT. Its protein is CASSEGRTYSHQPQHF.

This rearrangement joins TRBV20-1 to TRBJ1-2, with TRBD1 identical over 8 bases. The V gene's germline CDR1 is DFQATT and CDR2 SNEGSKA (reference sequence). With V trimmed by 6 bases and J by 6 bases, 6 bases remained unmatched. The CDR3 covers 12 residues. CDR3 coding DNA: TGCAGTGCCCGCGGGACAGGTGATGGCTACACCTTC. It encodes CSARGTGDGYTF.

This clonotype appeared many times. The rearrangement uses TRBV7-2 and TRBJ1-2; no definite D call. CDR1 is SGHTA and CDR2 is FQGNSA in the germline V gene. V was shortened by 4 bases and J by 10 bases, with 13 bases between the two germline ends. The CDR3 runs 12 residues. The CDR3 nucleotides read TGTGCCAGCAGCTCCCGTTCTACTGACTACACCTTC. This sequence encodes CASSSRSTDYTF.

The V gene is TRBV7-2, the J gene TRBJ2-1; TRBD2 matches at 10 bases. V gave up 6 bases and J gave up 1 base; unmatched junction bases: 6. Germline V lookup: CDR1 SGHTA, CDR2 FQGNSA. This CDR3 is built from 16 residues. The CDR3: CASSTPGLASYNEQFF. The CDR3 bases are TGTGCCAGCAGTACTCCGGGACTAGCGTCCTACAATGAGCAGTTCTTC.